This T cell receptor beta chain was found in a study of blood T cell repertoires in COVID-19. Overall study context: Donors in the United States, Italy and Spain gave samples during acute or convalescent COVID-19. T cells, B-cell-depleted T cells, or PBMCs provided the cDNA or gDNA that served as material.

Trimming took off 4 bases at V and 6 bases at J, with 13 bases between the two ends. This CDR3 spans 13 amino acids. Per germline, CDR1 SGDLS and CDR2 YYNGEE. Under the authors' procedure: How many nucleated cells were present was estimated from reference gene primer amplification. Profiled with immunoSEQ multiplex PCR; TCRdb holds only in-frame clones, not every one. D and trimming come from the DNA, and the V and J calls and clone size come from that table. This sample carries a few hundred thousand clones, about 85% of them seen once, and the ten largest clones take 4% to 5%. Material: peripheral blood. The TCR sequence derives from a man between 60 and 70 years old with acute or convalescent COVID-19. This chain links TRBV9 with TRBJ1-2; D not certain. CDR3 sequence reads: CASSPSSVHGYTF. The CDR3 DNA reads TGTGCCAGCAGCCCGAGCTCGGTTCATGGCTACACCTTC.